Presented here are 15 T cell receptor beta chains from one specimen sequenced in a study of blood T cell repertoires in COVID-19. The method was immunoSEQ multiplex PCR; TCRdb's version includes in-frame clones alone and lacks a portion of them. The table has approximately 350,000 clones, approximately 90% seen once; the top ten hold roughly 3%. Material for sequencing was peripheral blood. The receptors shown here come from a woman between 18 and 29 years old who had recovered from COVID-19.

The chain employs TRBV27 and TRBJ2-3; 9 nucleotides line up with TRBD2. V was pared by 6 bases and J by 8 bases, with 9 bases of the junction left unmatched. The CDR3 runs 14 residues. Germline lookup yields CDR1 MNHEY and CDR2 SMNVEV (reference sequence). The CDR3 DNA reads as TGTGCCAGCAGCCCCCGGGCGCGGGGGGGTACGCAGTATTTT. Translated: CASSPRARGGTQYF.

V usage is TRBV7-2 and J usage is TRBJ2-5; the D gene is possibly TRBD2 (6 bases). Germline-derived CDR1 and CDR2 are SGHTA and FQGNSA. Trimming pared 8 bases from V and 5 bases from J, leaving 15 bases between. CDR3 length: 13 amino acids. The CDR3 region is CASGGRGLETQYF. In nucleotides, the CDR3 is TGTGCCAGCGGGGGACGGGGGTTGGAGACCCAGTACTTC.

This chain connects TRBV30 to TRBJ1-5; a weak D match, TRBD1 (6 bases). The CDR3 covers 15 residues. Trimming pared 5 bases from V and 6 bases from J, leaving 20 bases between. Germline CDR1 is GTSNPN and CDR2 is SVGIG (reference sequence). The CDR3 sequence: CAWRAGGGRGQPQHF. The CDR3 DNA reads TGTGCCTGGCGGGCCGGGGGGGGCAGGGGTCAGCCCCAGCATTTT.

As regards this clone: Relative to the germline gene, one junction end is altered; a read error may explain this. The chain recombines TRBV10-3 with TRBJ1-2, with D possibly being TRBD1 (5 bases). This CDR3 is built from 15 residues. Germline V gene sequence: CDR1 ENHRY, CDR2 SYGVKD. As DNA, the CDR3 is TGTGCCATCAGCGAGTTCAGGGAAACTATATCCGGCTACACCTTC. Encoded protein: CAISEFRETISGYTF.

The rearrangement joins TRBV2 to TRBJ1-3; D is possibly TRBD1 (5 bases). Trimming took off 4 bases at V and 0 bases at J, with 10 bases between the two ends. Germline loops: CDR1 SNHLY, CDR2 FYNNEI. The CDR3 runs 15 residues. The CDR3 sequence is CASSGQGRSGNTIYF. The CDR3 coding sequence is TGTGCCAGCAGTGGTCAGGGCCGCTCTGGAAACACCATATATTTT.

CDR3 DNA sequence: TGTGCCAGTACCGGGACTAGCGGCTACTACAATGAGCAGTTCTTC. It codes for CASTGTSGYYNEQFF. The rearrangement joins TRBV19 to TRBJ2-1, with TRBD2 matching over 11 bases. Germline V gives CDR1 LNHDA, CDR2 SQIVND (reference sequence). This CDR3 has 15 amino acids. Trimming removed 7 bases from V and 3 bases from J; junction bases left unmatched: 5.

This rearrangement joins TRBV27 to TRBJ1-1, with TRBD1 matching 9 bases. The CDR3 runs to 15 residues. V dropped 7 bases and J dropped 1; count of bases not matched to a gene: 7. Germline V gene lookup returns CDR1 MNHEY and CDR2 SMNVEV (reference sequence). The CDR3 spells CASNHRGLSNTEAFF. For the CDR3, the DNA is TGTGCCAGCAACCACAGGGGGCTATCGAACACTGAAGCTTTCTTT.

This chain joins TRBV5-1 and TRBJ2-2; 10 positions agree with TRBD1. CDR1 is SGHRS and CDR2 is YFSETQ in the germline V gene. The CDR3 extends over 16 amino acids. Losses at the gene ends were 4 bases for V and 0 bases for J; bases not matched to a gene: 3. CDR3 nucleotides: TGCGCCAGCAGCCTGGACAGGGGGGCGAACACCGGGGAGCTGTTTTTT. Its translation: CASSLDRGANTGELFF.

The chain has TRBV2 and TRBJ1-5, with D possibly matching TRBD1 (5 bases). V shed 5 bases and J shed 6 bases, with 8 bases lying between them. The CDR3 spans 12 residues. Germline CDR1 reads SNHLY; CDR2 reads FYNNEI. CDR3 in DNA: TGTGCCAGCAGTCCTCAGGGTCAGCCCCAGCATTTT. Protein sequence: CASSPQGQPQHF.

This rearrangement joins TRBV3-1 (or the pseudogene TRBV3-2) to TRBJ2-2; D gene ambiguous. V lost 0 bases, J lost 2 bases, and 7 bases lay in between. Germline lookup yields CDR1 LGHDT and CDR2 YNNKEL (reference sequence). The CDR3 sequence is 15 residues long. The DNA of the CDR3 is TGTGCCAGCAGCCAAGAACTTTTTAACACCGGGGAGCTGTTTTTT. This codes for CASSQELFNTGELFF.

The V and J genes are TRBV30 and TRBJ2-1; possibly TRBD1 for D (6 bases). In germline, CDR1 is GTSNPN, CDR2 SVGIG (reference sequence). Trimming took 2 bases from V and 8 from J, leaving 16 bases between them. This CDR3 comprises 14 residues. The CDR3 region is CAWSQLGQFDEQFF. The CDR3 coding sequence is TGTGCCTGGAGTCAACTAGGACAGTTTGATGAGCAGTTCTTC. Full variable domain (missing parts from reference TRBV30 and TRBJ2-1): SQTIHQWPATLVQPVGSPLSLECTVEGTSNPNLYWYRQAAGRGLQLLFYSVGIGQISSEVPQNLSASRPQDRQFILSSKKLLLSDSGFYLCAWSQLGQFDEQFFGPGTRLTVL.

This rearrangement joins TRBV27 to TRBJ2-7; D is ambiguous. Trimming stripped 3 bases from V and 4 bases from J, with 13 bases between. Germline V gives CDR1 MNHEY, CDR2 SMNVEV (reference sequence). There are 14 residues in the CDR3. This chain's CDR3 is CASSFGPGGYEQYV. Written as DNA, the CDR3 is TGTGCCAGCAGTTTTGGGCCCGGTGGATACGAGCAGTACGTC.

V and J are TRBV6-5 and TRBJ1-3, with D maybe TRBD1 (6 bases). V was pared by 0 bases and J by 8 bases, with 14 bases between. Germline-derived CDR1 and CDR2 are MNHEY and SVGAGI. The CDR3 consists of 15 residues. CDR3 residues: CASSYSIQGTDTIYF. As DNA, the CDR3 is TGTGCCAGCAGTTACTCCATTCAGGGGACGGACACCATATATTTT.

The rearrangement uses TRBV2 and TRBJ2-7; no clear D. Deletions cut 6 bases from V and 0 bases from J, with 12 bases between. Germline V CDR1 and CDR2: SNHLY, FYNNEI. This CDR3 is 14 amino acids long. The CDR3 loop is CASRATESSYEQYV. The CDR3 DNA is TGTGCCAGCAGGGCAACAGAATCCTCCTACGAGCAGTACGTC.

The genes are TRBV3-1 (or the pseudogene TRBV3-2) and TRBJ2-7, with TRBD2 matching 8 bases. Per germline, CDR1 LGHDT and CDR2 YNNKEL (reference sequence). V trimming: 4 bases; J trimming: 2 bases; junction bases outside the gene matches: 10. The CDR3 contains 16 residues. CDR3 DNA: TGTGCCAGCAGCCCCCCCAGCGGGAGATCGGCCTACGAGCAGTACGTC. Protein sequence: CASSPPSGRSAYEQYV.